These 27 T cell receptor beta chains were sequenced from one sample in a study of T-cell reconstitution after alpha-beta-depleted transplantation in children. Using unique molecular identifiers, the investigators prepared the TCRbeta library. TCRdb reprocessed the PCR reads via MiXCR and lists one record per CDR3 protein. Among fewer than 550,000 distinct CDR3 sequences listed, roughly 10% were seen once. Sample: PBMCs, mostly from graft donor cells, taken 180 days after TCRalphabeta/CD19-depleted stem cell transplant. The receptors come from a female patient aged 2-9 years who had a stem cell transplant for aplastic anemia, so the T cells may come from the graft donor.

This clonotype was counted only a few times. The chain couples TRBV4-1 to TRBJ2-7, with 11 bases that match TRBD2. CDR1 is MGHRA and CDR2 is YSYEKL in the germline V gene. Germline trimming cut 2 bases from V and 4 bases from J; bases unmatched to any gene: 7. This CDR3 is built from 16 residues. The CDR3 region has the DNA TGCGCCAGCAGCCAAAGCACTAGCGGGGGCAGATACGAGCAGTACTTC. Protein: CASSQSTSGGRYEQYF.

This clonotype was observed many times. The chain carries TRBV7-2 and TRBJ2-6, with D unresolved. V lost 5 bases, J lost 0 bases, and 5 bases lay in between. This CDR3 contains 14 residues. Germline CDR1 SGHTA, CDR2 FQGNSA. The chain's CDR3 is CASSQNSGANVLTF. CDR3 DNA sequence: TGTGCCAGCAGCCAGAACTCTGGGGCCAACGTCCTGACTTTC.

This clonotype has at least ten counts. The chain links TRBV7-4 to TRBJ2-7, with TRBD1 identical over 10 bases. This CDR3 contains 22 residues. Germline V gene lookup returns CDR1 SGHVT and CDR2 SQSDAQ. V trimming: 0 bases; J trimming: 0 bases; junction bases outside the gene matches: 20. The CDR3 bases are TGTGCCAGCAGCTTAGCGTCCGATCCGGGACAGGGGCAGATAGAGGGCTCCTACGAGCAGTACTTC. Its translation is CASSLASDPGQGQIEGSYEQYF.

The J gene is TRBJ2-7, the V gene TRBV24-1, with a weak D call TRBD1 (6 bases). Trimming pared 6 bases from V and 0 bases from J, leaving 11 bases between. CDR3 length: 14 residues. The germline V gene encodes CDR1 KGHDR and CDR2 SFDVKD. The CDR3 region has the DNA TGTGCCACCAGTTCGACAGGCCACTCCTACGAGCAGTACTTC. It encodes CATSSTGHSYEQYF.

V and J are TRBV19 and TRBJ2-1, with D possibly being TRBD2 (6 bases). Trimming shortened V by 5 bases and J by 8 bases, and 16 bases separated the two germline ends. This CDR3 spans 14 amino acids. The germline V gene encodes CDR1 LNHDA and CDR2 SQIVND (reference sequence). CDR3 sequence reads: CASSLREKRHEQFF. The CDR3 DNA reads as TGTGCCAGTAGTCTACGGGAGAAGAGGCATGAGCAGTTCTTC.

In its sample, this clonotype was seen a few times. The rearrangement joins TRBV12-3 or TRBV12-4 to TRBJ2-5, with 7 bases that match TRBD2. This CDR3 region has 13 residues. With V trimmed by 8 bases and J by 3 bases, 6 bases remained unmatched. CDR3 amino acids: CASQWEGKETQYF. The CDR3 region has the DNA TGTGCCAGCCAATGGGAGGGAAAAGAGACCCAGTACTTC.

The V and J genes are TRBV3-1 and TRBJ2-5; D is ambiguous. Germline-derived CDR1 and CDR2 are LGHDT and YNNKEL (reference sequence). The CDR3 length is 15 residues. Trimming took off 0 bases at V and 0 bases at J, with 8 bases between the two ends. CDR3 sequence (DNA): TGTGCCAGCAGCCAAGAAACTGGACACCAAGAGACCCAGTACTTC. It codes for CASSQETGHQETQYF.

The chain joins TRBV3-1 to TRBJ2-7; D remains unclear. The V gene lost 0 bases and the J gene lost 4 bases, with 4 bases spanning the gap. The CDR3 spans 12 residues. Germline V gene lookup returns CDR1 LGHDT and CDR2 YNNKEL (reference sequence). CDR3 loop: CASSQECYEQYF. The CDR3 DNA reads TGTGCCAGCAGCCAAGAATGTTACGAGCAGTACTTC.

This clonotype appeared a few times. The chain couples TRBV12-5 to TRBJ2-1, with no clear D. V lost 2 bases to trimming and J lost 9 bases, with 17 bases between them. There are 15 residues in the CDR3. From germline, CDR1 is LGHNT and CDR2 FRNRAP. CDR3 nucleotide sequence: TGTGCTAGTGGTTTGTGGGGATCTCCCGGGTCTGAGCAGTTCTTC. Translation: CASGLWGSPGSEQFF.

The CDR3 region is CASSAAPLLGQSGGTIYF. Written as DNA, the CDR3 is TGTGCCAGCAGCGCTGCTCCCCTGCTGGGACAGAGCGGAGGGACCATATATTTT. This rearrangement joins TRBV11-2 to TRBJ1-3; 7 positions agree with TRBD1. Per germline, CDR1 SGHAT and CDR2 FQNNGV. The CDR3 contains 18 residues. V was clipped by 5 bases and J by 10 bases; unmatched bases: 23.

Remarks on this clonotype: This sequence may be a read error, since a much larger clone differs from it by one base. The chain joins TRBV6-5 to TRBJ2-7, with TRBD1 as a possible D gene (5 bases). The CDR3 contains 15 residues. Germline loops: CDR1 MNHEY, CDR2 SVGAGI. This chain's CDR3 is CASSYGWGRNYDQYF. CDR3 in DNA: TGTGCCAGCAGTTACGGCTGGGGCCGGAACTACGACCAGTACTTC.

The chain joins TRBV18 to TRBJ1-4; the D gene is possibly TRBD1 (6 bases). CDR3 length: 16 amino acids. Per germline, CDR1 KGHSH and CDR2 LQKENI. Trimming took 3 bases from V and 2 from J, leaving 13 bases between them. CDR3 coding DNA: TGTGCCAGCTCACCCGTAGGGGGGCTGACTAATGAAAAACTGTTTTTT. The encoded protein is CASSPVGGLTNEKLFF.

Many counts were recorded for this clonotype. CDR3 coding DNA: TGTGCCAGCAGCTTACAGGGGGCTCGGAACACTGAAGCTTTCTTT. Translating gives CASSLQGARNTEAFF. This chain joins TRBV7-2 and TRBJ1-1; TRBD1 matches at 8 bases. Germline lookup yields CDR1 SGHTA and CDR2 FQGNSA. CDR3 length: 15 residues. V trimming: 2 bases; J trimming: 1 base; junction bases outside the gene matches: 3.

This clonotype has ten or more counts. CDR3 bases: TGCAGTGCCGAGTGGGACGTATCCTACGAGCAGTACTTC. It specifies CSAEWDVSYEQYF. The chain joins TRBV20-1 to TRBJ2-7; D may correspond to TRBD1 or TRBD2 (5 bases each). The CDR3 extends over 13 amino acids. Per germline, CDR1 DFQATT and CDR2 SNEGSKA (reference sequence). V was pared by 6 bases and J by 1 base, with 13 bases between.

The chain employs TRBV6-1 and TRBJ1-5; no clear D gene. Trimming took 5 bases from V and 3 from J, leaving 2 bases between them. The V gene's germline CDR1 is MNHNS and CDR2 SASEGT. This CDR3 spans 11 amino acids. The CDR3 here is CASSTNQPQHF. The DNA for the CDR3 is TGTGCCAGCAGTACCAATCAGCCCCAGCATTTT.

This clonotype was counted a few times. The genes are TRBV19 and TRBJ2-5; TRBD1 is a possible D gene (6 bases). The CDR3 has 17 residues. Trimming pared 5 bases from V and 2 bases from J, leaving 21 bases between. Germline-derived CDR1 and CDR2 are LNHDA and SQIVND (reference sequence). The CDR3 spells CASSRRGAAMGQETQYF. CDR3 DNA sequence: TGTGCCAGTAGTCGCAGGGGAGCGGCTATGGGGCAAGAGACCCAGTACTTC.

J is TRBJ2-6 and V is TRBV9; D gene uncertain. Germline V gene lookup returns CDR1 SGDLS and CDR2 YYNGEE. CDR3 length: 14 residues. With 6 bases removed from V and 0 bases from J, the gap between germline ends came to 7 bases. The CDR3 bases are TGTGCCAGCACCCTGGGCTCTGGGGCCAACGTCCTGACTTTC. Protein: CASTLGSGANVLTF. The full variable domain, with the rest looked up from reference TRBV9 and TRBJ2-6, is DSGVTQTPKHLITATGQRVTLRCSPRSGDLSVYWYQQSLDQGLQFLIQYYNGEERAKGNILERFSAQQFPDLHSELNLSSLELGDSALYFCASTLGSGANVLTFGAGSRLTVL.

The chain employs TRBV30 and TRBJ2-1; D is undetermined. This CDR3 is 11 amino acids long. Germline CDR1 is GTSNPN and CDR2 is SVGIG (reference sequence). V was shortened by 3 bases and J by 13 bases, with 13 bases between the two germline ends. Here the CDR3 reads CAWSDQKEQFF. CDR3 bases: TGTGCCTGGAGCGACCAAAAAGAACAGTTCTTC.

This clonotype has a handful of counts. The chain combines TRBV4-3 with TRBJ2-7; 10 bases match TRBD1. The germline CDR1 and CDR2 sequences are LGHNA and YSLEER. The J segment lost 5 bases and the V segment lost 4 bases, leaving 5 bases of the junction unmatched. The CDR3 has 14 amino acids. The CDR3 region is CASSRSDRGDEQYF. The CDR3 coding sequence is TGCGCCAGCAGCCGGTCGGACAGGGGGGACGAGCAGTACTTC.

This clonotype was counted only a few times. The CDR3 here is CASSVALQVQASNEQFF. CDR3 bases: TGTGCCAGCAGCGTAGCTTTACAGGTACAGGCTTCCAATGAGCAGTTCTTC. The chain employs TRBV9 and TRBJ2-1; a weak D match, TRBD1 (5 bases). The CDR3 runs 17 residues. Trimming removed 0 bases at V and 6 bases at J, with 19 bases between. Germline CDR1 is SGDLS and CDR2 is YYNGEE. Complete variable domain (other parts from reference TRBV9 and TRBJ2-1): DSGVTQTPKHLITATGQRVTLRCSPRSGDLSVYWYQQSLDQGLQFLIQYYNGEERAKGNILERFSAQQFPDLHSELNLSSLELGDSALYFCASSVALQVQASNEQFFGPGTRLTVL.

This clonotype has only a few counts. CDR3 DNA: TGTGCCACCAGTGATAGGACTGCCTCGGGCTATGGCTACACCTTC. Its protein is CATSDRTASGYGYTF. This chain uses TRBV24-1 with TRBJ1-2, with D unclear. The ends were cut back, 3 bases at V and 4 bases at J, with 14 bases in the middle. Looked up from germline, CDR1 is KGHDR and CDR2 is SFDVKD. The CDR3 has 15 residues.

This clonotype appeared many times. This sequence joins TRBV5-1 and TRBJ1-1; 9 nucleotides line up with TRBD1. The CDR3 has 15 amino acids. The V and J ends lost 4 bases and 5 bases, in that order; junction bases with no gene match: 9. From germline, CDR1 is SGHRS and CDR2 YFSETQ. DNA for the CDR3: TGCGCCAGCAGCCCGGACAGGGGAAGGTTGACTGAAGCTTTCTTT. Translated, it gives CASSPDRGRLTEAFF.

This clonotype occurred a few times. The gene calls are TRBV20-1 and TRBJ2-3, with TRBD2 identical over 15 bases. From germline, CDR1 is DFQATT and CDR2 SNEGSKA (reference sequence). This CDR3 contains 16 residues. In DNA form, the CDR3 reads TGCAGCTGGACTAGCGGGAGGGTGGTCGGCACAGATACGCAGTATTTT. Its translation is CSWTSGRVVGTDTQYF.

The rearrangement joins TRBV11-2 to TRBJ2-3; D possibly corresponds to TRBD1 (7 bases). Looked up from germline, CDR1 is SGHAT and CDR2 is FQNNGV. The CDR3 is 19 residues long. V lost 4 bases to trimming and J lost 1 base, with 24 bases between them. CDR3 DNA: TGTGCCAGCAGCTCGGGGCTCCAGGGGGGCTTACTAGGCACAGATACGCAGTATTTT. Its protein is CASSSGLQGGLLGTDTQYF.

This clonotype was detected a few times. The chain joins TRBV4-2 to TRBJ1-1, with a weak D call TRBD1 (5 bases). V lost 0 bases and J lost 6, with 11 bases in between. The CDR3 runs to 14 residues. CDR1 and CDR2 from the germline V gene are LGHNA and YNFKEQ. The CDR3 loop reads CASSQEMGPAEAFF. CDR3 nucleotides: TGTGCCAGCAGCCAAGAGATGGGGCCGGCTGAAGCTTTCTTT.

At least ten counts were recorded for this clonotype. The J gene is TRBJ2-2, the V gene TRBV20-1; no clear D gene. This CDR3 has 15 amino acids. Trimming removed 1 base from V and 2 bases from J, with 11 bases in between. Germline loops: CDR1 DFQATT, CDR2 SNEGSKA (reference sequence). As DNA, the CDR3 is TGCAGTGCTAGAGCGGACGGCAGAAACACCGGGGAGCTGTTTTTT. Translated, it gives CSARADGRNTGELFF.

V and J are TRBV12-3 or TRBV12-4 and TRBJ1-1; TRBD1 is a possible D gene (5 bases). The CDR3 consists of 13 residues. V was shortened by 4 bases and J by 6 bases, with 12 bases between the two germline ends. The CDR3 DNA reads TGTGCCAGCAGTTCAACGGGACCAGCTGAAGCTTTCTTT. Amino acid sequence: CASSSTGPAEAFF.